This T cell receptor beta chain was captured by sequencing in a study of PD-L1 blockade in urothelial cancer (dated by TCRdb to about 2017). As for the study more broadly: All patients started therapy at some point between 2014 and 2016 and received atezolizumab 1,200 mg intravenously every 3 weeks. About 85% of the 29 patients were males with bladder-origin urothelial cancer, and 18 of 29 reported a prior smoking history. An ECOG performance status of 0 or 1 was recorded for the patients, and 0 to 3 prior chemotherapy regimens had been received by the patients. Blood samples were analyzed at two time points: 3 weeks after treatment start (second dose) and 6 weeks after treatment start. Blood samples gave a median of about 150,000 T cells and 82,636 unique TCRs, with a median clonality of approximately 0.08. The study was an exploratory multi-omic analysis of somatic, immune and clinical correlates of response to PD-L1 blockade with atezolizumab in urothelial cancer. Pretreatment tumor samples, along with matched peripheral blood collected serially before and after atezolizumab treatment, underwent TCR sequencing. Durable clinical benefit was defined as a progression-free survival longer than 6 months, and TCR features were additionally tested against progression-free survival and overall survival. In the same patients who had TCR sequencing, pretreatment tumors also underwent whole exome sequencing and RNA sequencing. Durable clinical benefit was achieved by nine patients but not by the remaining 20. Pretreatment blood TCR-seq was available for twenty-nine patients, at least one posttreatment blood collection was obtained for approximately 25 patients, and tumor TCR-seq was available for approximately 25 patients.

The time point label here, explained by the study, means: peripheral blood 6 weeks after treatment start. A total of 25 to 35 patients with locally advanced or metastatic urothelial carcinoma, treated at Memorial Sloan Kettering on a trial protocol, made up the cohort. Peripheral blood mononuclear cells were collected from each patient pretreatment and during treatment, giving between 1 and 8 total time points per patient. The Qiagen DNeasy Blood extraction kit was used to purify genomic DNA from total PBMCs and from tumor samples. PBMCs were collected pretreatment and during treatment, and were isolated and stored as previously described. Study-level results and caveats: A pretreatment peripheral blood TCR clonality below the median was linked to improved progression-free and overall survival. Because the sample size was small (n of about 27) and many exploratory analyses were performed, the results are intended to be hypothesis-generating. Among patients with durable benefit, tumor-associated TCR clones showed greater expansion in peripheral blood 3 weeks after treatment started (n ≈ 24, p = 0.022).

Trimming costs V 6 bases and J 0 bases, and their ends lie 13 bases apart. The germline V gene (reference sequence) yields GTSNPN for CDR1 and SVGIG for CDR2. CDR3 length: 14 amino acids, cysteine to phenylalanine. The only DNA kept is the CDR3, 42 bases in frame from the first base. On this clone: Its recognized antigen is unknown. Per-nucleotide qualities are absent, and no much larger clonotype sits a single base away.

Each PCR received spiked-in synthetic TCR analog templates so that absolute template abundance could be estimated from read counts. Using the immunoSEQ assay, TCRbeta CDR3 regions were amplified from genomic DNA with bias-controlled V and J gene primers. Sequencing of rearranged TCRbeta segments was performed at approximately 20X coverage. Processing in the source paper ran as follows. Sequencing errors were corrected by clustering and CDR3s were annotated against IMGT to assign V, D and J genes. Out-of-frame and stop-codon sequences were excluded, and only productive TCRbeta rearrangements were used in downstream analyses. Clonality was calculated as one minus the Shannon entropy normalized by the log of the number of unique productive sequences. Clones differing between time points or between blood and tumor were identified by Fisher's exact test with Benjamini-Hochberg correction at adjusted p below 0.01. TCRdb holds this immuneACCESS table with in-frame rearrangements only. Some clones are missing; in checked studies, unresolved V genes explain under half, and the rest has no known cause. The V and J calls and clone size are taken from that table; D and trimming were inferred from the DNA. This sample holds about 43,000 clones; about four fifths were observed only once. The ten largest clones add up to approximately 15% of the sample.

This clonotype originated in a man aged 55 to 69 with urothelial cancer. The chain links TRBV30 with TRBJ2-3; TRBD1 is a possible D gene, resting on 5 matching bases. This material consisted of PBMCs, taken around atezolizumab (anti-PD-L1) treatment. The CDR3 sequence is CACETEFSTDTQYF. DNA sequence: TGTGCCTGTGAGACAGAGTTTAGCACAGATACGCAGTATTTT.